What follows is one T cell receptor beta chain and its context. These data come from a study of blood T cell repertoires in COVID-19. The protocol was immunoSEQ multiplex PCR, while the TCRdb copy is restricted to in-frame clones and leaves out a portion. The table has about 160,000 clones, less than 85% seen once. V was shortened by 2 bases and J by 3 bases, with 11 bases between the two germline ends. The CDR3 length is 13 residues. Germline V gene sequence: CDR1 GTSNPN, CDR2 SVGIG (reference sequence). V and J are TRBV30 and TRBJ2-7, with unresolved D. Sequenced material: peripheral blood. The source is a woman in her sixties with COVID-19, enrolled during active disease. This CDR3 reads CAWSPQSGYEQYF. The CDR3 DNA sequence: TGTGCCTGGAGTCCACAGTCTGGCTACGAGCAGTACTTC.